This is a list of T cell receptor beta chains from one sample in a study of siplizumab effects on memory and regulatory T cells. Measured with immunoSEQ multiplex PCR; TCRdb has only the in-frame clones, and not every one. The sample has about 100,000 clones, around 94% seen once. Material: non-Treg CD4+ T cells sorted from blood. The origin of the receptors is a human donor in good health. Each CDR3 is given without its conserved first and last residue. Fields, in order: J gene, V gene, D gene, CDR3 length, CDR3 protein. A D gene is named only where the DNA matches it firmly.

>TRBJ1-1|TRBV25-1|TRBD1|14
ASSSPGTGTNTEAF
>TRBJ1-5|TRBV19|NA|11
ASSIQVNQPQH
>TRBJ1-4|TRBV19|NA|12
ASSMRKGNEKLF
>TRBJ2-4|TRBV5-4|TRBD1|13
ASSLEGQAKNIQY
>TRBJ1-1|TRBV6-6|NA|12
ASSSIRGNTEAF
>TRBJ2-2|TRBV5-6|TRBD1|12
ASSVDRAVGELF
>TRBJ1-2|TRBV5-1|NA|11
ASSFDGDYGYT
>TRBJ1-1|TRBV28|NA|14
ASSLSLAGKLPEAF
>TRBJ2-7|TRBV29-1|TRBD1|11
SVLTGTDYEQY
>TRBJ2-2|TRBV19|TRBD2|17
ASSPNPRTSDANTGELF
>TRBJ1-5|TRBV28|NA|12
ASNEDQGNQPQH
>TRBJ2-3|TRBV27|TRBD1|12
ASIGTGAPDTQY
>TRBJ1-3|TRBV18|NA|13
ASSPQQDSGNTIY
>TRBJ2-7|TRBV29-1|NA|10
SALTSSYEQY
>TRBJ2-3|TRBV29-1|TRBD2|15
SVDVGPGLGTRDTQY
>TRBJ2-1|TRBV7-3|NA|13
ASSSGTRIYNEQF
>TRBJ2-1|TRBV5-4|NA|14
ASSLEGGLGYNEQF
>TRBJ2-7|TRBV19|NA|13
ASSRIERAPYEQY
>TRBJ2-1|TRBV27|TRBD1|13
ASSTPGQGNNEQF
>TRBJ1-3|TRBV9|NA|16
ASSPQSPAGISGNTIY
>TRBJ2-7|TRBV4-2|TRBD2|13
ASSQVLAGVHEQY
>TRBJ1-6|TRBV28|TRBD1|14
ASTWDGTGSSSPLH
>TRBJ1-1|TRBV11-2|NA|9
ASSPGGEAF
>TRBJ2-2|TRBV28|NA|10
ASKISGRELF
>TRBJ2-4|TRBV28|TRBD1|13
ASSITGAAKNIQY
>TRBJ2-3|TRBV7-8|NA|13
ASTRSAGRRDTQY
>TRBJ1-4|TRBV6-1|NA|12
ASSILSTNEKLF
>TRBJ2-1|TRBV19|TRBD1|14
ASSIGWTGSGNEQF
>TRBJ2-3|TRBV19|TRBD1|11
ASRDRGTDTQY
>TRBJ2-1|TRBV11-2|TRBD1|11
ASSLDQGRGFF
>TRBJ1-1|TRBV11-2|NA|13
ASSSQRVQNTEAF
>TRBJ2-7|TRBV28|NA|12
ASRPTGTTNEQY
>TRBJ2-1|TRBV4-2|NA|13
ASSQTAVSYNEQF
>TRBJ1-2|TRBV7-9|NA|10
ASSSGAGGYT
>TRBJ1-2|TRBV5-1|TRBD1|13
ASSPPGQVNYGYT
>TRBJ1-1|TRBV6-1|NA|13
ASSNRQVMNTEAF
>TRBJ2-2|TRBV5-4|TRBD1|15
ASSLGVTGGMTGELF
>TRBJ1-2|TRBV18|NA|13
ASSTPGGRDYGYT
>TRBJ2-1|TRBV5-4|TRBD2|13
ASTLWLAAGGEQF
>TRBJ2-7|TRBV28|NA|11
ASSAGPPRGQY
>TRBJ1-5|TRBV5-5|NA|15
ASSLVGAGFGNQPQH
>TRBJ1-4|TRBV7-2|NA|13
ASSLDRGAREKLF
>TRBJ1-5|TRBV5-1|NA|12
ASSLVGGSQPQH
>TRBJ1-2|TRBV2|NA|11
ASRFGGNYGYT
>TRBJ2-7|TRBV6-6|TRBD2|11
ASSTSGRGEQY
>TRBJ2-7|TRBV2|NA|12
ASRRQAYTYEQY
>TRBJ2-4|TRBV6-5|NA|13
ASSYSRVAKNIQY
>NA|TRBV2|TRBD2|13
ASRRSGRTWDEQY
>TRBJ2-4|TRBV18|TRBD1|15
ASSPGQAKGFWNIQY
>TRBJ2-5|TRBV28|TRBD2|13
ASRGLAGASETQY